Detailed here is one T cell receptor beta chain. The data stem from a study of shared T cell receptors in the human thymus. The method was immunoSEQ multiplex PCR; TCRdb's version includes in-frame clones alone and lacks a portion of them. The sample has 450,000 to 650,000 clones; approximately 78% are singletons. This same sample was also taken into another study, of human thymus T cells. As reported in that work: It was from resections taken during corrective heart surgery that the thymus tissue came.

Sequenced sample: thymocytes. This clonotype originated in a boy younger than two with a congenital heart defect.

CDR3 protein: CALQVRGHETQYF. Written as DNA, the CDR3 is TGTGCCTTACAAGTCAGGGGGCACGAGACCCAGTACTTC. J is TRBJ2-5 and V is TRBV30; TRBD1 matches 8 bases. The CDR3 is made up of 13 amino acids. Unmatched junction bases numbered 9, after V lost 7 bases and J lost 5 bases. CDR1 and CDR2 (germline): GTSNPN, SVGIG (reference sequence). The full variable domain, completed using reference TRBV30 and TRBJ2-5, is SQTIHQWPATLVQPVGSPLSLECTVEGTSNPNLYWYRQAAGRGLQLLFYSVGIGQISSEVPQNLSASRPQDRQFILSSKKLLLSDSGFYLCALQVRGHETQYFGPGTRLLVL.